Shown below are 20 T cell receptor beta chains from a single sample sequenced in a study of vaccination effects on CD4 cells after COVID-19. CD4+ T cell isolation took place after 10 days of culture. The table came from immunoSEQ multiplex PCR; TCRdb's copy has only in-frame clones and leaves some out. The repertoire includes 50,000 to 75,000 clones, 70% to 80% of them detected once, and roughly 3.2% sits in the top ten. Their antigens are not known. The sample in question was CD4+ T cells from PBMCs cultured without peptide, obtained before COVID-19 vaccination. Receptor source: a human donor who received a COVID-19 vaccine.

The chain uses TRBV6-5 and TRBJ1-1, with D tentatively TRBD1 (6 bases). The CDR3 spans 11 residues. V lost 6 bases to trimming and J lost 10 bases, with 12 bases between them. Looked up from germline, CDR1 is MNHEY and CDR2 is SVGAGI. CDR3 amino acids: CASRNRDPAFF. The CDR3 DNA reads as TGTGCCAGCAGAAACAGGGACCCAGCTTTCTTT.

There are a few counts of this clone. The CDR3 loop reads CASSSPTSGGTDTQYF. CDR3 nucleotide sequence: TGTGCCAGCAGCTCCCCGACTAGCGGAGGCACAGATACGCAGTATTTT. The chain links TRBV6-2 or TRBV6-3 to TRBJ2-3; 9 nucleotides align to TRBD2. The CDR3 length is 16 residues. The germline CDR1 and CDR2 sequences are MNHEY and SVGEGT. The V and J ends lost 6 bases and 1 base, in that order; junction bases with no gene match: 8.

The chain recombines TRBV5-1 with TRBJ1-5; D is unresolved. Germline-derived CDR1 and CDR2 are SGHRS and YFSETQ. Trimming pared 5 bases from V and 1 base from J, leaving 7 bases between. This CDR3 comprises 13 residues. This chain's CDR3 is CASRRESNQPQHF. The CDR3 nucleotides read TGCGCCAGCAGGAGGGAGAGCAATCAGCCCCAGCATTTT.

This sequence joins TRBV6-1 and TRBJ1-3; 9 nucleotides agree with TRBD1. There are 16 residues in the CDR3. The germline V gene encodes CDR1 MNHNS and CDR2 SASEGT. V lost 4 bases and J lost 4; bases outside the gene matches: 8. The chain's CDR3 is CASSALDRGLGNTIYF. The CDR3 DNA follows: TGTGCCAGCAGTGCCCTGGACAGGGGATTGGGAAACACCATATATTTT.

The chain recombines TRBV6-5 with TRBJ1-1; the D is unclear. The V gene's germline CDR1 is MNHEY and CDR2 SVGAGI. The CDR3 length is 13 residues. V gave up 4 bases and J gave up 1 base, with 7 bases separating them. The CDR3 loop is CASSSRQNTEAFF. CDR3 nucleotide sequence: TGTGCCAGCAGTTCCCGACAGAACACTGAAGCTTTCTTT.

This clone occurred a few times. The chain uses TRBV29-1 and TRBJ1-1, with TRBD1 as a possible D gene (5 bases). CDR3 size: 12 residues. Trimming took 0 bases from V and 6 from J, leaving 8 bases between them. CDR1 and CDR2 (germline): SQVTM, ANQGSEA. DNA of the CDR3: TGCAGCGTTGAAGATCGGGGGGCTGAAGCTTTCTTT. Translating it yields CSVEDRGAEAFF.

The genes are TRBV7-3 and TRBJ1-6; no definite D call. The CDR3 length is 13 residues. Trimming removed 11 bases at V and 7 bases at J, with 15 bases between. The V gene's germline CDR1 is SGHTA and CDR2 FQGTGA. CDR3 in DNA: TGTGCCTGCGGGGAGGGCAGAAATTCACCCCTCCACTTT. Residues: CACGEGRNSPLHF.

The V and J genes are TRBV30 and TRBJ1-4, with D possibly being TRBD1 (5 bases). CDR1 and CDR2 from the germline V gene are GTSNPN and SVGIG (reference sequence). Between the trimmed V and J ends, which lost 0 bases and 14 bases, there was a span of 13 bases. The CDR3 spans 12 residues. The DNA for the CDR3 is TGTGCCTGGAGTGTACGGGGCTGGGACCTGTTTTTT. As protein: CAWSVRGWDLFF.

The rearrangement uses TRBV30 and TRBJ2-2, with D possibly being TRBD1 (5 bases). Trimming removed 3 bases from V and 1 base from J, with 15 bases in between. Germline CDR1 and CDR2: GTSNPN and SVGIG (reference sequence). The CDR3 runs to 16 residues. This CDR3 is CAWRSGRALNTGELFF. CDR3 nucleotide sequence: TGTGCCTGGAGGTCGGGCAGGGCACTGAACACCGGGGAGCTGTTTTTT.

V and J are TRBV7-9 and TRBJ1-4; the D is unclear. CDR1 is SEHNR, CDR2 FQNEAQ, per germline (reference sequence). Trimming left V 0 bases short and J 0 bases short, with 8 bases between. The CDR3 has 16 amino acids. CDR3 sequence: CASSLAASATNEKLFF. The CDR3 DNA is TGTGCCAGCAGCTTAGCGGCGTCAGCAACTAATGAAAAACTGTTTTTT.

This chain links TRBV2 with TRBJ1-1; D is perhaps TRBD1 (5 bases). The CDR3 consists of 15 residues. Trimming removed 3 bases at V and 1 base at J, with 12 bases between. Germline-derived CDR1 and CDR2 are SNHLY and FYNNEI. DNA for the CDR3: TGTGCCAGCAGTGATGGTGCAGGGAGGAACACTGAAGCTTTCTTT. It translates to CASSDGAGRNTEAFF.

The V call is TRBV19, the J call TRBJ1-4, with D maybe TRBD1 (6 bases). Trimming left V 10 bases short and J 14 bases short, with 26 bases between. This CDR3 has 14 residues. From germline, CDR1 is LNHDA and CDR2 SQIVND (reference sequence). The DNA of the CDR3 is TGTGCCACCAGAGATCCAGGGGATGAAAAGGGTCTGTTTTTT. Its translation is CATRDPGDEKGLFF.

This sequence joins TRBV6-2 or TRBV6-3 and TRBJ1-2; no firm D call. CDR3 length equals 11 residues. Trimming left V 4 bases short and J 8 bases short, with 8 bases between. Germline values: CDR1 MNHEY, CDR2 SVGEGT. The CDR3: CASSWIGGYTF. The CDR3 region has the DNA TGTGCCAGCAGTTGGATTGGGGGCTACACCTTC.

The chain couples TRBV30 to TRBJ1-5, with D hard to call. Germline assignment: CDR1 GTSNPN and CDR2 SVGIG (reference sequence). There are 14 residues in the CDR3. Trimming pared 2 bases from V and 4 bases from J, leaving 12 bases between. CDR3 loop: CAWSLGHTNQPQHF. CDR3 nucleotide sequence: TGTGCCTGGAGTCTAGGGCATACGAATCAGCCCCAGCATTTT.

The rearrangement uses TRBV6-6 and TRBJ2-7; D is undetermined. V lost 6 bases and J lost 0, with 18 bases in between. CDR1 is MNHNY, CDR2 SVGAGI, per germline (reference sequence). The CDR3 consists of 16 residues. In DNA form, the CDR3 reads TGTGCCAGCAGCCGATCCGCCTATAACTCCTCCTACGAGCAGTACGTC. Protein: CASSRSAYNSSYEQYV.

The chain carries TRBV30 and TRBJ1-5; the match to TRBD1 covers 9 bases. The CDR3 is 17 residues long. The germline CDR1 and CDR2 sequences are GTSNPN and SVGIG (reference sequence). The V segment lost 3 bases and the J segment 3 bases; nucleotides outside the gene matches: 12. CDR3 DNA sequence: TGTGCCTGGAGCGGCGCCCGGACAGGGGATTACAATCAGCCCCAGCATTTT. This codes for CAWSGARTGDYNQPQHF.

The rearrangement uses TRBV2 and TRBJ1-6; possibly TRBD1 for D (5 bases). The germline V gene encodes CDR1 SNHLY and CDR2 FYNNEI. Between the trimmed V and J ends, which lost 2 bases and 4 bases, there was a span of 9 bases. The length of the CDR3 is 15 residues. This CDR3 is CASSEQGVYNSPLHF. The DNA of the CDR3 is TGTGCCAGCAGTGAACAGGGAGTGTATAATTCACCCCTCCACTTT.

This clone was observed once. CDR3 sequence: CSVRTGNTGYTF. In DNA form, the CDR3 reads TGCAGCGTCAGGACAGGGAATACTGGCTACACCTTC. The chain links TRBV29-1 to TRBJ1-2; 8 bases fit TRBD1. V was pared by 6 bases and J by 7 bases, with 7 bases of the junction left unmatched. Germline V gene data show CDR1 as SQVTM and CDR2 as ANQGSEA. This CDR3 spans 12 amino acids.

The sample holds a few counts of this clone. V gene TRBV7-3 combines with J gene TRBJ2-2; D gene uncertain. The CDR3 runs to 14 residues. Germline CDR1 reads SGHTA; CDR2 reads FQGTGA. The V gene lost 1 base and the J gene lost 6 bases, with 9 bases spanning the gap. This CDR3 reads CASSLRAESGELFF. In DNA form, the CDR3 reads TGTGCCAGCAGCTTAAGGGCTGAATCCGGGGAGCTGTTTTTT.

The chain carries TRBV30 and TRBJ2-3; D tentatively reads TRBD1 or TRBD2 (5 bases each). Germline CDR1 and CDR2: GTSNPN and SVGIG (reference sequence). The ends were cut back, 2 bases at V and 9 bases at J, with 9 bases in the middle. This CDR3 comprises 11 residues. CDR3 bases: TGTGCCTGGAGTATAGGGACCACGCAGTATTTT. This codes for CAWSIGTTQYF.